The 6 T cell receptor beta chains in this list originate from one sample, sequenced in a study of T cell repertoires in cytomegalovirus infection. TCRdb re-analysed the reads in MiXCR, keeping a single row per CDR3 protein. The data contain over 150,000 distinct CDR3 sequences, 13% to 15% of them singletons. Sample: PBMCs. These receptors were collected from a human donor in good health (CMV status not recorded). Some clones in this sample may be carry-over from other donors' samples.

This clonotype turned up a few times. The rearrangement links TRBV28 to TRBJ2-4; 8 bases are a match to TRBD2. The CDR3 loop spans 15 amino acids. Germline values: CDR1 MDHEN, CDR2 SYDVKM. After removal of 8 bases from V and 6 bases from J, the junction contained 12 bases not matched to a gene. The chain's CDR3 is CASGPLAEGGNIQYF. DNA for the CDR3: TGTGCCAGCGGACCACTAGCGGAAGGGGGAAACATTCAGTACTTC.

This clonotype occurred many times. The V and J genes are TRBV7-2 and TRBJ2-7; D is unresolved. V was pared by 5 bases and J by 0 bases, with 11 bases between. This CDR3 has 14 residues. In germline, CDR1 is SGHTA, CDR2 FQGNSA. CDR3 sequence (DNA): TGTGCCAGCAGCGAAGGGCAGGCCTCCTACGAGCAGTACTTC. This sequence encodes CASSEGQASYEQYF.

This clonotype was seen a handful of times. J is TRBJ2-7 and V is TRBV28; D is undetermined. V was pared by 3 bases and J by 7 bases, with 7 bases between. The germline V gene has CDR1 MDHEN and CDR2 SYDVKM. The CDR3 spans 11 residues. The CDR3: CASSFPGEQYF. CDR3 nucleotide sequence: TGTGCCAGCAGTTTTCCTGGGGAGCAGTACTTC.

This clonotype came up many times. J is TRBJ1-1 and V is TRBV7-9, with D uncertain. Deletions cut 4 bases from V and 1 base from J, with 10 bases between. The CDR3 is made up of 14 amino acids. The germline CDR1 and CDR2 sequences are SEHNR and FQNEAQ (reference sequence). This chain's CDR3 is CASSSKSKNTEAFF. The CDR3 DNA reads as TGTGCCAGCAGCTCTAAATCAAAGAACACTGAAGCTTTCTTT.

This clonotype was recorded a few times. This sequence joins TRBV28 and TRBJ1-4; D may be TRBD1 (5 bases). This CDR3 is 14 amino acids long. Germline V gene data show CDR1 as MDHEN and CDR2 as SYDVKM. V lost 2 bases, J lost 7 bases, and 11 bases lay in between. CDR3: CASSLGGIGEKLFF. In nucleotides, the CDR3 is TGTGCCAGCAGTTTAGGGGGGATCGGTGAAAAACTGTTTTTT.

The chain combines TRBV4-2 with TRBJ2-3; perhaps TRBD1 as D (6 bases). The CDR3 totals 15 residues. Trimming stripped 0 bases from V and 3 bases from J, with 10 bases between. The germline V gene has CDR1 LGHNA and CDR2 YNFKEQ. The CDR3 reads CASSQEQGNTDTQYF. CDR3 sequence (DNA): TGTGCCAGCAGCCAAGAACAGGGTAATACAGATACGCAGTATTTT.